This T cell receptor (beta chain) was sequenced in a study of identical twins' blood T cells. General observations from the study: Twins shared more top CDR3 clonotypes than unrelated donors did.

Donors were six healthy women in three monozygous twin pairs. In regard to this clonotype: Its cognate antigen is unknown.

MiXCR was run by TCRdb on the 5' RACE reads, yielding one entry per CDR3 protein. The data hold hundreds of thousands of distinct CDR3 sequences, with roughly 30% observed a single time. Germline V gene data show CDR1 as KGHSH and CDR2 as LQKENI. The length of the CDR3 is 12 residues. The ends were cut back, 4 bases at V and 7 bases at J, with 11 bases in the middle. The source is a woman aged 18 to 50 in good health. Sequenced sample: PBMCs. The genes are TRBV18 and TRBJ2-7, with D unclear. Here the CDR3 DNA reads TGTGCCAGCTCACGCCCCCCAGGTGAGCAGTACTTC. This encodes CASSRPPGEQYF.